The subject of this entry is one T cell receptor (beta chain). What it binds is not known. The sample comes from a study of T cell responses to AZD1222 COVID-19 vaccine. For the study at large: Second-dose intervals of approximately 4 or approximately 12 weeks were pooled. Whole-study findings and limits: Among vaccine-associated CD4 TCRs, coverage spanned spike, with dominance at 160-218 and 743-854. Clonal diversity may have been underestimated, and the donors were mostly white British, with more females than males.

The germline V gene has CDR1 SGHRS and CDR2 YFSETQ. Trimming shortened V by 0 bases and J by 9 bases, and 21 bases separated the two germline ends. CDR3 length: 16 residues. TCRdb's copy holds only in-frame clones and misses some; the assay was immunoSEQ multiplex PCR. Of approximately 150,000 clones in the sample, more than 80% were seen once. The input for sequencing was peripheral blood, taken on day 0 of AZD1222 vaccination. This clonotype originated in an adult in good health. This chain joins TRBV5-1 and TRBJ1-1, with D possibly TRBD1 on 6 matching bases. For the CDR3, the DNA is TGCGCCAGCAGCTTGGAAAGGGGGACGCTATCTAACCAAGCTTTCTTT. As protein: CASSLERGTLSNQAFF.